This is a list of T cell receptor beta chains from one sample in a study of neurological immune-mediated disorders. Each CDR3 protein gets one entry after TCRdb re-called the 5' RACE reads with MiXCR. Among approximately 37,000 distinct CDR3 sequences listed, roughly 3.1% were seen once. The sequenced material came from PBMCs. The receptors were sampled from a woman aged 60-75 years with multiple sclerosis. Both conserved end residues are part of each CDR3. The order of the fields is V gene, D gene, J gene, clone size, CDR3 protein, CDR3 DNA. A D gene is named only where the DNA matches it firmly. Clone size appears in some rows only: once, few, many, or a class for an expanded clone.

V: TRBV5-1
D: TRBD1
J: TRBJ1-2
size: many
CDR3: CASSLDYQGAGYTF
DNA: TGCGCCAGCAGCTTGGACTACCAGGGGGCTGGCTACACCTTC

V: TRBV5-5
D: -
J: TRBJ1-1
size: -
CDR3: CASNLQGFPVGAFF
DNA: TGTGCCAGCAACCTACAGGGTTTCCCCGTCGGAGCTTTCTTT

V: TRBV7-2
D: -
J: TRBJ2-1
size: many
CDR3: CASSLGQGGNEQFF
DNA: TGTGCCAGCAGCTTAGGACAGGGAGGCAATGAGCAGTTCTTC

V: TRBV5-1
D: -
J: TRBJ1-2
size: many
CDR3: CASSLEGPQYGYTF
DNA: TGCGCCAGCAGCTTGGAGGGACCCCAATATGGCTACACCTTC

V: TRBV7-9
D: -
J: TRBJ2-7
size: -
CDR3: CASSFRGGAYEQYF
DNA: TGTGCCAGCAGCTTTAGGGGGGGCGCTTACGAGCAGTACTTC

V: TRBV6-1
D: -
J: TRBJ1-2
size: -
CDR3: CATVGGDGTF
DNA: TGTGCCACCGTCGGGGGCGACGGCACCTTC

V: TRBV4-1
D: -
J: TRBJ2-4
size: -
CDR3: CASSQVAKGEGTGNIQYF
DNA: TGCGCCAGCAGCCAAGTTGCAAAGGGGGAAGGGACGGGAAACATTCAGTACTTC

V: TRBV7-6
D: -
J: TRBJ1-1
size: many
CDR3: CASSKQLQGPGGTEAFF
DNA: TGTGCCAGCAGCAAGCAATTACAGGGCCCTGGGGGCACTGAAGCTTTCTTT

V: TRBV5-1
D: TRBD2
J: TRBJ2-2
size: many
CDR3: CASQSGVGTYNTGELFF
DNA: TGCGCCAGCCAGAGCGGGGTAGGAACCTATAACACCGGGGAGCTGTTTTTT

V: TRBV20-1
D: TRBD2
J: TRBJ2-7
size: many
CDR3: CSAYGGGSSYEQYF
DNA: TGCAGTGCCTATGGCGGGGGAAGCTCCTACGAGCAGTACTTC

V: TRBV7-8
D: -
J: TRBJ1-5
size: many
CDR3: CASTPSAGYNQPQHF
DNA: TGTGCCAGCACCCCATCAGCGGGTTACAATCAGCCCCAGCATTTT

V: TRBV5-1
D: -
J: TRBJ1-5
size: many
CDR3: CASSLRGQPQHF
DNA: TGCGCCAGCAGCCTGCGGGGCCAGCCCCAGCATTTT

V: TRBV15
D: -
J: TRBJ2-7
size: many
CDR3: CATSREALSYEQYF
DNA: TGTGCCACCAGCAGGGAGGCACTATCCTACGAGCAGTACTTC

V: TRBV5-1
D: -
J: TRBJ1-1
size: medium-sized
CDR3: CASSFTTVMGTEAFF
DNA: TGCGCCAGCAGCTTTACGACAGTAATGGGCACTGAAGCTTTCTTT

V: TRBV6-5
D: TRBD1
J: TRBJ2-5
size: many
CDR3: CASSYATGGETQYF
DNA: TGTGCCAGCAGTTACGCGACAGGGGGGGAGACCCAGTACTTC

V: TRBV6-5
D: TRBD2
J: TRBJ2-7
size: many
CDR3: CASSRLPGLADEQYF
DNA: TGTGCCAGCAGCCGGTTACCGGGACTAGCGGACGAGCAGTACTTC

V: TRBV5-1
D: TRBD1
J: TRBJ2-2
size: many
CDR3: CASSLTGVLTGELFF
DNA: TGCGCCAGCAGCTTGACAGGGGTCCTCACCGGGGAGCTGTTTTTT

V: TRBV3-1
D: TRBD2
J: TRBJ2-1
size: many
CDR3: CASSRTGLAGTPGSYNEQFF
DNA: TGTGCCAGCAGCCGAACGGGACTAGCGGGGACGCCTGGCTCCTACAATGAGCAGTTCTTC

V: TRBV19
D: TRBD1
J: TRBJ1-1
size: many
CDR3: CASSIPGQGNTEAFF
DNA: TGTGCCAGTAGTATTCCCGGACAGGGGAACACTGAAGCTTTCTTT

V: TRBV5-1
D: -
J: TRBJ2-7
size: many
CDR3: CASSGENSPYEQYF
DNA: TGCGCCAGCAGTGGAGAGAACAGCCCCTACGAGCAGTACTTC

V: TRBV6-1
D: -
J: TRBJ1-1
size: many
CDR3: CATGRSTEAFF
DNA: TGTGCCACAGGACGGTCCACTGAAGCTTTCTTT

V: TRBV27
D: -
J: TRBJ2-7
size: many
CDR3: CASSLSHSTGSYSAYF
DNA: TGTGCCAGCAGTTTGTCACACTCGACTGGTTCCTACTCTGCTTACTTC

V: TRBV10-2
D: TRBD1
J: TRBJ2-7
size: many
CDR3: CASRGQAYEQYF
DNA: TGCGCCAGCAGGGGACAGGCCTACGAGCAGTACTTC

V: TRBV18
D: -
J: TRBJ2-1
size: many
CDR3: CASSPVLGANEQFF
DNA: TGTGCCAGCTCACCAGTTTTGGGGGCAAATGAGCAGTTCTTC